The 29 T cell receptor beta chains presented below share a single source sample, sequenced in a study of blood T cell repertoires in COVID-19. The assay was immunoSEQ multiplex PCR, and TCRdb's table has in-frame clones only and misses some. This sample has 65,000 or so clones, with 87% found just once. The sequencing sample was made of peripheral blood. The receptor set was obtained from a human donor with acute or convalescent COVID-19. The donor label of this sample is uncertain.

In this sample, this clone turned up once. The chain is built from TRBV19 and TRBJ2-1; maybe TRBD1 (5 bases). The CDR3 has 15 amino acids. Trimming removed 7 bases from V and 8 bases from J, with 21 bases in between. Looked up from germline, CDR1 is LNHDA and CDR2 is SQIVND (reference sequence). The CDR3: CASKGIGPQSHEQFF. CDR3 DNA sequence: TGTGCCAGTAAGGGGATAGGGCCTCAATCACATGAGCAGTTCTTC.

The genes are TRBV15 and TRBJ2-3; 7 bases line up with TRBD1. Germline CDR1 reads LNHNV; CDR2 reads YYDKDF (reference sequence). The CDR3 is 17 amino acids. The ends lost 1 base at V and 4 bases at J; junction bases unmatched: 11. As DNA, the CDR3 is TGTGCCACCAGCAGAGCCTTGCCAGGGGGTGGCCCAGATACGCAGTATTTT. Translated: CATSRALPGGGPDTQYF.

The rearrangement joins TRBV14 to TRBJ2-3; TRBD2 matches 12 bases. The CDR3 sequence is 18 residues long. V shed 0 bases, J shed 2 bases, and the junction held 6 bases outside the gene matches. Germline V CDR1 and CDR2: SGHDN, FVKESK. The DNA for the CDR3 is TGTGCCAGCAGCCAAGATAGCCTAGCGGGAGGGCCCACAGATACGCAGTATTTT. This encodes CASSQDSLAGGPTDTQYF. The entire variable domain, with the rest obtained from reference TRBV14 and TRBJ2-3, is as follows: EAGVTQFPSHSVIEKGQTVTLRCDPISGHDNLYWYRRVMGKEIKFLLHFVKESKQDESGMPNNRFLAERTGGTYSTLKVQPAELEDSGVYFCASSQDSLAGGPTDTQYFGPGTRLTVL.

The CDR3 loop reads CASQEMTGRRLQYF. DNA of the CDR3: TGTGCCAGCCAAGAGATGACAGGAAGGCGCCTTCAGTACTTC. The V gene is TRBV2, the J gene TRBJ2-4; the D gene is possibly TRBD1 (6 bases). The CDR3 contains 14 residues. Trimming left V 8 bases short and J 11 bases short, with 22 bases between. The germline gives CDR1 SNHLY, CDR2 FYNNEI.

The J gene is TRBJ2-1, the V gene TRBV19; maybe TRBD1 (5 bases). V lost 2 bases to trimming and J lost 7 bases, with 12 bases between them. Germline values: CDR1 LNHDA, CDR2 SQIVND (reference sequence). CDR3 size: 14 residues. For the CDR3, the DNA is TGTGCCAGTAGTATATCCCAGGGTTTGAATGAGCAGTTCTTC. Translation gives CASSISQGLNEQFF.

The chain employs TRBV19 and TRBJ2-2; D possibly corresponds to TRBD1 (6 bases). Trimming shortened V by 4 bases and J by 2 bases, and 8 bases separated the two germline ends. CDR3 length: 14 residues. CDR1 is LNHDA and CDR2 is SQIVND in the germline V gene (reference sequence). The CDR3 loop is CASSRQENTGELFF. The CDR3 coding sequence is TGTGCCAGTAGTAGACAGGAAAACACCGGGGAGCTGTTTTTT.

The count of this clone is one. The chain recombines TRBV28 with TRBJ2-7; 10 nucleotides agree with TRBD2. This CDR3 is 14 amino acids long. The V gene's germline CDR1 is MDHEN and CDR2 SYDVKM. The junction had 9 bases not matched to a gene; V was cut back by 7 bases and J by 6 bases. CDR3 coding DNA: TGTGCCAGCAACCCCCCCGGGACTAGCGCCGAGCAGTACTTC. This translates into CASNPPGTSAEQYF.

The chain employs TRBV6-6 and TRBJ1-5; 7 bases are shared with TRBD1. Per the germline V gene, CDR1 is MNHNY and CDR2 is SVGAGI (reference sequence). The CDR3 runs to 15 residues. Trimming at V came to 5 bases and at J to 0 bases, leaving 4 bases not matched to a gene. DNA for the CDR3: TGTGCCAGCAGTACTCGACAGGGTAGCAATCAGCCCCAGCATTTT. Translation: CASSTRQGSNQPQHF.

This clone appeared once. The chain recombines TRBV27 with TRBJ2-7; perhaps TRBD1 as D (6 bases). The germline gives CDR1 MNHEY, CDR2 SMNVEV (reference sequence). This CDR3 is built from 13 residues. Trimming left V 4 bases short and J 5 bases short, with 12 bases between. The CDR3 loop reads CASSSVNRDEQYF. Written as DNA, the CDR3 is TGTGCCAGCAGTTCGGTAAACAGGGACGAGCAGTACTTC.

CDR3 region: CASSPTGTGGTGELFF. The CDR3 region has the DNA TGCGCCAGCAGCCCGACCGGGACAGGGGGTACCGGGGAGCTGTTTTTT. This chain joins TRBV5-1 and TRBJ2-2, with 11 bases identical to TRBD1. CDR1 and CDR2 from the germline V gene are SGHRS and YFSETQ. The CDR3 runs to 16 residues. The V gene end was trimmed by 4 bases and the J gene end by 5 bases; junction bases not matched to a gene: 7.

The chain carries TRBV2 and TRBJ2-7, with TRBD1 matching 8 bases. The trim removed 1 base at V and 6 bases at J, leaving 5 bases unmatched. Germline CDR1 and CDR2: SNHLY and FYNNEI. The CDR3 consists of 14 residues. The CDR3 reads CASSEDDRGGEQYF. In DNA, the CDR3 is TGTGCCAGCAGTGAAGATGACAGGGGAGGCGAGCAGTACTTC.

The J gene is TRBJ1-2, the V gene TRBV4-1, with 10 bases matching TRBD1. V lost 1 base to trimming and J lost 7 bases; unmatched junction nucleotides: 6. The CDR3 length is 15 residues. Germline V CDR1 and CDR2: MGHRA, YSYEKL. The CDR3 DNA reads TGCGCCAGCAGCCAAGGGGACAGGGGAGAGGGTGGCTACACCTTC. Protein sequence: CASSQGDRGEGGYTF.

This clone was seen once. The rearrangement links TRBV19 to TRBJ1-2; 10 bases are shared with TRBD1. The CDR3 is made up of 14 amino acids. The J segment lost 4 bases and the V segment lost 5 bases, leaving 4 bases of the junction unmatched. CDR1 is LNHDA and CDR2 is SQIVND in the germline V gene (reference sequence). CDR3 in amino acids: CASSVDRGSYGYTF. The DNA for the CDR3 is TGTGCCAGTAGTGTGGACAGGGGGTCCTATGGCTACACCTTC.

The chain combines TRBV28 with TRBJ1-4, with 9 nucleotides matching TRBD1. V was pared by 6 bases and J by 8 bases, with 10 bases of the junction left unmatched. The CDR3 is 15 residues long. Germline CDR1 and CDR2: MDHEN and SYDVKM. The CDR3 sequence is CASSLTGGPREKLFF. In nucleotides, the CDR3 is TGTGCCAGCAGCTTAACAGGGGGCCCGAGGGAAAAACTGTTTTTT. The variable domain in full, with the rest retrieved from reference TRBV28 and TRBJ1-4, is DVKVTQSSRYLVKRTGEKVFLECVQDMDHENMFWYRQDPGLGLRLIYFSYDVKMKEKGDIPEGYSVSREKKERFSLILESASTNQTSMYLCASSLTGGPREKLFFGSGTQLSVL.

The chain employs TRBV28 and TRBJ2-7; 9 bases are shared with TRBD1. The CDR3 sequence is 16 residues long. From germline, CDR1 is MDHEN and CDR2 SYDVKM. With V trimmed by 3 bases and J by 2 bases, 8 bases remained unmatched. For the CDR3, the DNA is TGTGCCAGCAGTTTGAATCGGGACAGGGCAACCTACGAGCAGTACTTC. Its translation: CASSLNRDRATYEQYF. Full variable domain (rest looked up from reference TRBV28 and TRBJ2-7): DVKVTQSSRYLVKRTGEKVFLECVQDMDHENMFWYRQDPGLGLRLIYFSYDVKMKEKGDIPEGYSVSREKKERFSLILESASTNQTSMYLCASSLNRDRATYEQYFGPGTRLTVT.

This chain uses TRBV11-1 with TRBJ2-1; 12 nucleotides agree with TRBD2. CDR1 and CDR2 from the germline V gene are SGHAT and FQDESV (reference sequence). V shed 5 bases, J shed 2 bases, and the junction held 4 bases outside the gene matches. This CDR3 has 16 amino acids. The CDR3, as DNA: TGTGCCAGCAGCCAGCGACTAGCGGGAGCCTACAATGAGCAGTTCTTC. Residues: CASSQRLAGAYNEQFF.

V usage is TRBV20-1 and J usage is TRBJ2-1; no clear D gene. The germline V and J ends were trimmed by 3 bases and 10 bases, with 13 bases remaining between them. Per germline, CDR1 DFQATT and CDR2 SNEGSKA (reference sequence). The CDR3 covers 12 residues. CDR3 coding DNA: TGCAGTGCTAGTGGTAGAGGCGGAGAGCAGTTCTTC. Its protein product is CSASGRGGEQFF.

CDR3 region: CASSLNRGYGYTF. In nucleotides, the CDR3 is TGTGCCAGCAGCTTAAACAGGGGATATGGCTACACCTTC. This rearrangement joins TRBV7-9 to TRBJ1-2; 7 nucleotides match TRBD1. There are 13 residues in the CDR3. Losses at the gene ends were 2 bases for V and 5 bases for J; bases not matched to a gene: 2. CDR1 and CDR2 from the germline V gene are SEHNR and FQNEAQ (reference sequence).

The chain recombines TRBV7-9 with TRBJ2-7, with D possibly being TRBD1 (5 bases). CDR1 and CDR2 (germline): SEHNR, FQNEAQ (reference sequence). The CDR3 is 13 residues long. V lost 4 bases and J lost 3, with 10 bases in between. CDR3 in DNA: TGTGCCAGCAGCTCCAGACAGAGCTACGAGCAGTACTTC. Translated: CASSSRQSYEQYF. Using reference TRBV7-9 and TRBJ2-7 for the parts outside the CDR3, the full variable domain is DTGVSQNPRHKITKRGQNVTFRCDPISEHNRLYWYRQTLGQGPEFLTYFQNEAQLEKSRLLSDRFSAERPKGSFSTLEIQRTEQGDSAMYLCASSSRQSYEQYFGPGTRLTVT.

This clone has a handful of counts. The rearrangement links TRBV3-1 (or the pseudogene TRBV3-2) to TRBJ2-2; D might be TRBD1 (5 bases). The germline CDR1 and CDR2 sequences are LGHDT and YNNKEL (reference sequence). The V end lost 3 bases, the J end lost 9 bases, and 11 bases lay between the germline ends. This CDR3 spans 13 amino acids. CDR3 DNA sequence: TGTGCCAGCAGCCAGGCAGGGTGGAGGGAGCTGTTTTTT. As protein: CASSQAGWRELFF.

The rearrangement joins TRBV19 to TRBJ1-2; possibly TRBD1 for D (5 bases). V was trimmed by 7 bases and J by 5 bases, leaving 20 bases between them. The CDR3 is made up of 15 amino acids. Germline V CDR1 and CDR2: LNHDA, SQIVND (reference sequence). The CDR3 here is CASTLLLGTAYGYTF. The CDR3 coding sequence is TGTGCCAGTACCTTACTCCTGGGGACTGCGTATGGCTACACCTTC.

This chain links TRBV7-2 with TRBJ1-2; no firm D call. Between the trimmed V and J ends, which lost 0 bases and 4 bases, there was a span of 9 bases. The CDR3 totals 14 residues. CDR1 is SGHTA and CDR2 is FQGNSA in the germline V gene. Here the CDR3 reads CASSLAASTYGYTF. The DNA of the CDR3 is TGTGCCAGCAGCTTAGCCGCGAGCACCTATGGCTACACCTTC.

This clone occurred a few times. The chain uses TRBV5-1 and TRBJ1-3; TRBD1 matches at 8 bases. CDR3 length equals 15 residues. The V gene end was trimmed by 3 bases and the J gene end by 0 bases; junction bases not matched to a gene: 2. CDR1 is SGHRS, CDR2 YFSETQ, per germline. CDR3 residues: CASSSTGVSGNTIYF. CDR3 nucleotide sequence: TGCGCCAGCAGCTCGACAGGGGTCTCTGGAAACACCATATATTTT.

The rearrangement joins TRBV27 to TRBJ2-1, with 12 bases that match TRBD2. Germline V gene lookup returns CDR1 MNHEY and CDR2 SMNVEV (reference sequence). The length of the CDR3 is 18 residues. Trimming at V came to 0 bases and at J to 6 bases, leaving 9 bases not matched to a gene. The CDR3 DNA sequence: TGTGCCAGCAGTTTATCCCCTCTAGCGGGAGGGCCCCTCAATGAGCAGTTCTTC. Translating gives CASSLSPLAGGPLNEQFF.

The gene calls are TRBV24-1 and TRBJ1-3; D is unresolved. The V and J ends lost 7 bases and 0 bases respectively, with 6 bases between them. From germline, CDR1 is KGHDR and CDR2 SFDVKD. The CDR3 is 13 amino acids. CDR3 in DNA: TGTGCCACCAGCCACAGCTCTGGAAACACCATATATTTT. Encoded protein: CATSHSSGNTIYF.

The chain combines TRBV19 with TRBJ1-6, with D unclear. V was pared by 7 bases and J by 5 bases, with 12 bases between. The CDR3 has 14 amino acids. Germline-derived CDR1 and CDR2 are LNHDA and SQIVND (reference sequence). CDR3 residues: CASKVRADNSPLHF. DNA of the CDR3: TGTGCCAGTAAGGTCAGAGCGGATAATTCACCCCTCCACTTT.

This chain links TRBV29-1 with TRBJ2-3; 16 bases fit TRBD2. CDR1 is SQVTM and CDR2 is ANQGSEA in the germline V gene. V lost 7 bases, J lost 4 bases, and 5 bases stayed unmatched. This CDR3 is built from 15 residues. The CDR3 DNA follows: TGCAGCGCCGAGGGACTAGCGGGAGGGTCAGATACGCAGTATTTT. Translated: CSAEGLAGGSDTQYF.

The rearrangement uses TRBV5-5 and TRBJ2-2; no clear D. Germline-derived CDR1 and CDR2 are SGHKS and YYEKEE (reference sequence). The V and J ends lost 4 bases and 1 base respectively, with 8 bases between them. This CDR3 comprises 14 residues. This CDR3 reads CASSQRQNTGELFF. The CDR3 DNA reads TGTGCCAGCAGCCAACGACAGAACACCGGGGAGCTGTTTTTT.

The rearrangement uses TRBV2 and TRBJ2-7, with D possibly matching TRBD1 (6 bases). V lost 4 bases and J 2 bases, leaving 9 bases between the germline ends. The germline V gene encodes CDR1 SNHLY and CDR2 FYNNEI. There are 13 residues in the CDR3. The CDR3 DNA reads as TGTGCCAGCAGTGGGACAGAAGCCTACGAGCAGTACTTC. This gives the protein CASSGTEAYEQYF. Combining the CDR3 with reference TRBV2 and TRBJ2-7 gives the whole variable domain EPEVTQTPSHQVTQMGQEVILRCVPISNHLYFYWYRQILGQKVEFLVSFYNNEISEKSEIFDDQFSVERPDGSNFTLKIRSTKLEDSAMYFCASSGTEAYEQYFGPGTRLTVT.